This T cell receptor (beta chain) was captured in a study of cytomegalovirus exposure and HLA in healthy donors. Study summary: Out of 150 million to 200 million T cells, an earlier analysis found around 110 million unique TCR beta sequences in total. General observations from the study: Available immune exposure information was restricted to CMV serostatus only. Later analysis placed DRB1 highest and HLA-C lowest in TCR association rates, which differed by HLA locus. One variant, a missense change in DCLRE1C, was linked in a later analysis to TCR beta V- and J-gene trimming.

V was clipped by 10 bases and J by 9 bases, with 15 bases between them. The CDR3 length is 12 residues. The PCR used 60 Vbeta and 13 Jbeta primers. This table comes from immunoSEQ multiplex PCR, and its TCRdb copy is limited to in-frame clones, with some not included. The data contain 150,000 to 200,000 clones, over 65% of them seen just once; the ten biggest clones take up about 1.5%. On this clone itself: The target antigen is unknown.

The sequence derives from a woman in her 30s in good health and CMV-seropositive. The sequencing sample was made of PBMCs. The rearrangement joins TRBV23-1 to TRBJ1-4; possibly TRBD1 for D (5 bases). TRBV23-1 is an ORF for which the function is uncertain. CDR3 sequence: CATQNGGKKLFF. For the CDR3, the DNA is TGCGCCACCCAGAACGGGGGTAAAAAACTGTTTTTT.